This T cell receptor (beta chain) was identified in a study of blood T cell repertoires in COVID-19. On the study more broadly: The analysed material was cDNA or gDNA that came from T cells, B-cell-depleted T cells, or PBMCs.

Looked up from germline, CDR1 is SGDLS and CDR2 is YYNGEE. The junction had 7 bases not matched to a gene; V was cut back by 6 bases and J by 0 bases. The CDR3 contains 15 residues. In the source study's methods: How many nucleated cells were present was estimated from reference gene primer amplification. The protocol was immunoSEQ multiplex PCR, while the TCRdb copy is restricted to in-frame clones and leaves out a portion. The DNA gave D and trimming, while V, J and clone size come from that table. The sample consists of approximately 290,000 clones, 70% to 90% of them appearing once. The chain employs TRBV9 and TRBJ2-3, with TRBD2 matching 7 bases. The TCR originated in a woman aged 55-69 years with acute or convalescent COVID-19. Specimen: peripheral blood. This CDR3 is CASKGTTSSTDTQYF. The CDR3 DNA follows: TGTGCCAGCAAGGGGACTACTTCTAGCACAGATACGCAGTATTTT.